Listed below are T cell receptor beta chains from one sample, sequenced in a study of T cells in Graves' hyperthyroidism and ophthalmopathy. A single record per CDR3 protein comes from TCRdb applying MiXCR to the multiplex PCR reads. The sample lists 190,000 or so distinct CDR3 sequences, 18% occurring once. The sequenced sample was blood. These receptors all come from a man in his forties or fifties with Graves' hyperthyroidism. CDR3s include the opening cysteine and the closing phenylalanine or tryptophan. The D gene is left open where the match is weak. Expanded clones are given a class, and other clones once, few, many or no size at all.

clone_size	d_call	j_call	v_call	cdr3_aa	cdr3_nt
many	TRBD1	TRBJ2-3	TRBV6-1	CASSSAGGDTQYF	TGTGCCAGCAGTTCCGCAGGGGGAGATACGCAGTATTTT
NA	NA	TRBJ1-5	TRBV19	CAGGSNQPQHF	TGTGCCGGAGGCAGCAATCAGCCCCAGCATTTT
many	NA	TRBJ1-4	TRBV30	CAWSGREKLFF	TGTGCCTGGAGTGGTCGTGAAAAACTGTTTTTT
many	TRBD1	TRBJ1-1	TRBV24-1	CATSDGGTVTEAFF	TGTGCCACCAGTGATGGCGGGACAGTCACTGAAGCTTTCTTT
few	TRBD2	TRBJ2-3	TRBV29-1	CSVEDRAGGSTQYF	TGCAGCGTTGAAGACAGGGCGGGGGGTTCTACGCAGTATTTT
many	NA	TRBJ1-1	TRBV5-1	CASSQDSLNTEAFF	TGCGCCAGCAGCCAGGACAGCCTGAACACTGAAGCTTTCTTT
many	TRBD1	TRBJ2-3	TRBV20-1	CSARQGIGTDTQYF	TGCAGTGCTCGACAGGGAATCGGCACAGATACGCAGTATTTT
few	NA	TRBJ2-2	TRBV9	CASSVDAGRTGELFF	TGTGCCAGCAGCGTAGACGCGGGTCGGACCGGGGAGCTGTTTTTT
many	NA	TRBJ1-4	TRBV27	CASSLLPTTNEKLFF	TGTGCCAGCAGTTTACTTCCTACGACTAATGAAAAACTGTTTTTT
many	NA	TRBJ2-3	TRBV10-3	CAISESHPSTDTQYF	TGTGCCATCAGTGAGTCCCATCCTAGCACAGATACGCAGTATTTT
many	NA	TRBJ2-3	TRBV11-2	CASSPNRDTQYF	TGTGCCAGCAGCCCAAATAGGGATACGCAGTATTTT
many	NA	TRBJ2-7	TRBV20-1	CSARDRNSYEQYF	TGCAGTGCTAGAGATCGAAACAGTTACGAGCAGTACTTC
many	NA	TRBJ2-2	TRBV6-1	CASSNQGTGELFF	TGTGCCAGCAGTAACCAGGGAACCGGGGAGCTGTTTTTT
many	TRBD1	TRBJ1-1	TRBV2	CASSGNRGNTEAFF	TGTGCCAGCAGTGGGAACAGGGGGAACACTGAAGCTTTCTTT
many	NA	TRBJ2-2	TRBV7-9	CASSPSEAGELFF	TGTGCCAGCAGTCCCTCGGAGGCCGGGGAGCTGTTTTTT
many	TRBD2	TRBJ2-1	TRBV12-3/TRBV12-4	CASSFRASGLNEQFF	TGTGCCAGCAGTTTTCGGGCTAGCGGCCTCAATGAGCAGTTCTTC
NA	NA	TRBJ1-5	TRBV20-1	CSARKGVGENQPQHF	TGCAGTGCTAGGAAGGGGGTCGGCGAGAATCAGCCCCAGCATTTT
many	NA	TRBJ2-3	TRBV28	CATTRVDTQYF	TGTGCCACCACCAGGGTGGATACGCAGTATTTT
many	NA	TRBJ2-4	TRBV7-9	CASSLYMIQYF	TGTGCCAGCAGCTTATACATGATTCAGTACTTC
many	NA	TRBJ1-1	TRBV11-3	CASSLDGGSDPMNTEAFF	TGTGCCAGCAGCTTAGATGGAGGGAGTGATCCCATGAACACTGAAGCTTTCTTT
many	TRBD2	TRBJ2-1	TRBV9	CASSSTSGFYNEQFF	TGTGCCAGCAGCTCGACTAGCGGGTTTTACAATGAGCAGTTCTTC
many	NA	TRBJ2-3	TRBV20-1	CSARLGHGTDTQYF	TGCAGTGCTAGACTAGGACACGGCACAGATACGCAGTATTTT
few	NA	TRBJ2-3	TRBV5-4	CASSLSGSTDTQYF	TGTGCCAGCAGCTTGTCAGGTAGCACAGATACGCAGTATTTT
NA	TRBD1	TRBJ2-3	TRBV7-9	CASSQLPARQGRTDTQYF	TGTGCCAGCAGCCAATTACCGGCTCGACAGGGGCGCACAGATACGCAGTATTTT
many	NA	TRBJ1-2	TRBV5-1	CASSLSGTNYGYTF	TGCGCCAGCAGCTTATCCGGGACGAACTATGGCTACACCTTC
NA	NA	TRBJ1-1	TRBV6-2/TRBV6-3	CASSYPGGDCEAFF	TGTGCCAGCAGTTACCCCGGGGGGGACTGCGAAGCTTTCTTT
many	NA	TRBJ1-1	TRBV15	CATSRGPNTEAFF	TGTGCCACCAGCAGAGGACCGAACACTGAAGCTTTCTTT
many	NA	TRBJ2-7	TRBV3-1	CASSQDLGTYEQYF	TGTGCCAGCAGCCAAGATCTTGGGACATACGAGCAGTACTTC
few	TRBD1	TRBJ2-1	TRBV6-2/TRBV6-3	CASSYGQGAYNEQFF	TGTGCCAGCAGTTACGGGCAGGGGGCCTACAATGAGCAGTTCTTC
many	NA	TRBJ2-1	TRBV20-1	CSARVGAIDEQFF	TGCAGTGCCCGAGTTGGGGCCATTGATGAGCAGTTCTTC
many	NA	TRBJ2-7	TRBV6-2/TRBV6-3	CASREQYF	TGTGCCAGCAGAGAGCAGTACTTC
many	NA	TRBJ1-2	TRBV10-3	CAITEGGYGYTF	TGTGCCATCACCGAGGGAGGCTATGGCTACACCTTC
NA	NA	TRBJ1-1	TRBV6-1	CASSEGPGMNTEAFF	TGTGCCAGCAGTGAAGGTCCAGGGATGAACACTGAAGCTTTCTTT
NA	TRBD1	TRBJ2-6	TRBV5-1	CASSLVGQGGWVSGANVLTF	TGCGCCAGCAGCTTGGTGGGACAGGGGGGCTGGGTCTCTGGGGCCAACGTCCTGACTTTC
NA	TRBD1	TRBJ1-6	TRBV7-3	CASSLFGTEYTPLHF	TGTGCCAGCAGCTTATTTGGGACAGAGTATACACCCCTCCACTTT
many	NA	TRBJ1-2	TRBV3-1	CASSQVGPEGVYGYTF	TGTGCCAGCAGCCAAGTAGGTCCGGAGGGGGTCTATGGCTACACCTTC
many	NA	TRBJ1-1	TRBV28	CASTPWGGGATNTEAFF	TGTGCCAGCACCCCTTGGGGGGGGGGCGCGACGAACACTGAAGCTTTCTTT
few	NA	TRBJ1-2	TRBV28	CASSLSLTTYGYTF	TGTGCCAGCAGTTTATCGCTCACGACTTATGGCTACACCTTC
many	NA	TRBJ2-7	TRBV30	CAWSVNRFYEQYF	TGTGCCTGGAGTGTAAACAGGTTCTACGAGCAGTACTTC
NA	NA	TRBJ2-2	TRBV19	CASSIEGGTGELFF	TGTGCCAGTAGTATAGAGGGGGGCACCGGGGAGCTGTTTTTT
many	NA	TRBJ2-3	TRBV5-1	CASSLALGEADTQYF	TGCGCCAGCAGCCTAGCCTTGGGGGAGGCAGATACGCAGTATTTT
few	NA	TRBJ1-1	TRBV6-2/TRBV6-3	CASSRTTESSNTEAFF	TGTGCCAGCAGCCGCACTACTGAATCTTCAAACACTGAAGCTTTCTTT
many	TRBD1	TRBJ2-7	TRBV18	CASSRGQPYEQYF	TGTGCCAGCTCACGGGGACAGCCCTACGAGCAGTACTTC
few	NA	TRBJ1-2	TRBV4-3	CASSQVRGARIYGYTF	TGCGCCAGCAGCCAAGTTCGGGGGGCGCGGATCTATGGCTACACCTTC
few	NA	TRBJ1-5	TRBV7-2	CASSLRGGLGQPQHF	TGTGCCAGCAGCTTACGGGGGGGGCTCGGTCAGCCCCAGCATTTT
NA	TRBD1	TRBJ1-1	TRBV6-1	CASRRQGNTEAFF	TGTGCCAGCAGACGACAGGGGAACACTGAAGCTTTCTTT
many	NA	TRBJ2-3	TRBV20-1	CSARAGGASDTQYF	TGCAGTGCTAGAGCAGGGGGGGCATCGGATACGCAGTATTTT